The sequence of this TCR beta chain was determined in a study of blood T cell repertoires in COVID-19. Study details: PBMCs, B-cell-depleted T cells, or T cells were the source of the cDNA or gDNA that made up the material.

As processed by the authors: Using reference gene primer amplification, nucleated cell counts were estimated. Sequencing used immunoSEQ multiplex PCR; TCRdb keeps in-frame clones, though not all of them. That table gives V, J and clone size, and the DNA gave D and trimming. Among over 200,000 clones, about 80% were seen once, and the ten largest hold around 1.8%. Deletions cut 3 bases from V and 5 bases from J, with 10 bases between. CDR1 is MGHDK and CDR2 is SYGVNS in the germline V gene. The CDR3 sequence is 14 residues long. This clonotype originated in a man between 60 and 75 years old who had recovered from COVID-19. The sequenced material came from PBMCs or T cells enriched from blood (not recorded which). This chain uses TRBV25-1 with TRBJ1-4; D is possibly TRBD1 (6 bases). The CDR3 protein is CASSDGQGNEKLFF. The CDR3 nucleotides read TGTGCCAGCAGTGATGGGCAGGGGAATGAAAAACTGTTTTTT. Full variable domain (missing parts from reference TRBV25-1 and TRBJ1-4): EADIYQTPRYLVIGTGKKITLECSQTMGHDKMYWYQQDPGMELHLIHYSYGVNSTEKGDLSSESTVSRIRTEHFPLTLESARPSHTSQYLCASSDGQGNEKLFFGSGTQLSVL.